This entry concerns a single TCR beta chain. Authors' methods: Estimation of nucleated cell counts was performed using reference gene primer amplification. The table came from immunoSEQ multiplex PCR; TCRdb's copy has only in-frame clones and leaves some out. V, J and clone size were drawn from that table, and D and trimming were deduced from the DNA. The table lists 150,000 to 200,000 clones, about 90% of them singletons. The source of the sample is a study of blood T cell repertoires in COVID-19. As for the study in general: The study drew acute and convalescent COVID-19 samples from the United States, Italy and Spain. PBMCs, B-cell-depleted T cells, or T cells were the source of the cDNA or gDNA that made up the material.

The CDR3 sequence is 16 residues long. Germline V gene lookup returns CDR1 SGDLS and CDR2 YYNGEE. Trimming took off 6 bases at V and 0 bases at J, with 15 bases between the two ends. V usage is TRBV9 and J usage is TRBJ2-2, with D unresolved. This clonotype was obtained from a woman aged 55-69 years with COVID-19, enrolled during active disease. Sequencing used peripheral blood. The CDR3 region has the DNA TGTGCCAGCACCCCAGTGGGCCGATCGAACACCGGGGAGCTGTTTTTT. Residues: CASTPVGRSNTGELFF.